The 32 T cell receptor beta chains in this list originate from one sample, sequenced in a study of T cell responses to AZD1222 COVID-19 vaccine. Profiled with immunoSEQ multiplex PCR; TCRdb holds only in-frame clones, not every one. This sample yields about 120,000 clones, of which 90% are seen a single time; about 4.3% belongs to the top ten. The sample here was peripheral blood, taken on day 0 of MenACWY control vaccination. The receptor set was obtained from an adult in good health.

The chain has TRBV15 and TRBJ1-4, with 7 positions matching TRBD1. Germline V gene sequence: CDR1 LNHNV, CDR2 YYDKDF (reference sequence). V shed 0 bases and J 3 bases; nucleotides not matched to a gene: 4. This CDR3 is built from 16 residues. The CDR3 sequence: CATSRDLDRSNEKLFF. CDR3 in DNA: TGTGCCACCAGCAGAGATTTGGACAGGTCTAATGAAAAACTGTTTTTT. The full variable domain, rest sourced from reference TRBV15 and TRBJ1-4, is DAMVIQNPRYQVTQFGKPVTLSCSQTLNHNVMYWYQQKSSQAPKLLFHYYDKDFNNEADTPDNFQSRRPNTSFCFLDIRSPGLGDTAMYLCATSRDLDRSNEKLFFGSGTQLSVL.

The chain employs TRBV24-1 and TRBJ2-1; TRBD2 matches at 9 bases. Germline CDR1 reads KGHDR; CDR2 reads SFDVKD. The CDR3 has 16 residues. After removal of 1 base from V and 5 bases from J, the junction contained 5 bases not matched to a gene. The CDR3 DNA follows: TGTGCCACCAGTGATTTATCTAGCGGGACCAACAATGAGCAGTTCTTC. It specifies CATSDLSSGTNNEQFF.

The V gene is TRBV20-1, the J gene TRBJ2-1; no reliable D call. CDR1 is DFQATT, CDR2 SNEGSKA, per germline (reference sequence). Trimming shortened V by 3 bases and J by 0 bases, and 12 bases separated the two germline ends. This CDR3 is built from 15 residues. The CDR3 here is CSASSVMSSYNEQFF. The CDR3 DNA reads TGCAGTGCTAGTTCGGTCATGAGCTCCTACAATGAGCAGTTCTTC.

The rearrangement links TRBV28 to TRBJ2-7; D possibly corresponds to TRBD1 (6 bases). Germline V lookup: CDR1 MDHEN, CDR2 SYDVKM. Deletions cut 1 base from V and 2 bases from J, with 18 bases between. The length of the CDR3 is 17 residues. CDR3 residues: CASSLSSASGTPYEQYF. The DNA for the CDR3 is TGTGCCAGCAGTTTATCCTCGGCGTCCGGGACACCCTACGAGCAGTACTTC.

J is TRBJ2-2 and V is TRBV11-2; 10 bases map to TRBD2. The germline V gene has CDR1 SGHAT and CDR2 FQNNGV. CDR3 length equals 17 residues. The ends lost 5 bases at V and 4 bases at J; junction bases unmatched: 10. CDR3 coding DNA: TGTGCCAGCAGCCCAAAACTAGCGGGGCTTGTCACCGGGGAGCTGTTTTTT. As protein: CASSPKLAGLVTGELFF. The variable domain in full, with the rest retrieved from reference TRBV11-2 and TRBJ2-2, is EAGVAQSPRYKIIEKRQSVAFWCNPISGHATLYWYQQILGQGPKLLIQFQNNGVVDDSQLPKDRFSAERLKGVDSTLKIQPAKLEDSAVYLCASSPKLAGLVTGELFFGEGSRLTVL.

This clone is a singleton in its sample. V and J are TRBV7-2 and TRBJ1-5; D is undetermined. Trimming cost V 5 bases and J 3 bases, with 11 bases left between them. The CDR3 sequence is 14 residues long. The germline V gene has CDR1 SGHTA and CDR2 FQGNSA. The CDR3 coding sequence is TGTGCCAGCAGCACCCAGCCAGACAATCAGCCCCAGCATTTT. Protein: CASSTQPDNQPQHF.

J is TRBJ1-3 and V is TRBV6-5; D is uncertain. V shed 7 bases and J shed 7 bases, with 8 bases lying between them. Germline loops: CDR1 MNHEY, CDR2 SVGAGI. The CDR3 sequence is 11 residues long. In DNA form, the CDR3 reads TGTGCCAGCATAAGTAGCAACACCATATATTTT. It specifies CASISSNTIYF.

The chain is built from TRBV29-1 and TRBJ2-7, with a weak D call TRBD1 (5 bases). V lost 3 bases, J lost 0 bases, and 9 bases lay in between. The CDR3 runs 13 residues. From germline, CDR1 is SQVTM and CDR2 ANQGSEA. The CDR3, as DNA: TGCAGCGTTGATTCCAGGGACTCCTACGAGCAGTACTTC. This codes for CSVDSRDSYEQYF.

This clone was observed a handful of times. The chain has TRBV2 and TRBJ1-1; weak D call: TRBD1 (5 bases). This CDR3 spans 13 amino acids. Per the germline V gene, CDR1 is SNHLY and CDR2 is FYNNEI. V was clipped by 4 bases and J by 4 bases, with 10 bases between them. The CDR3 sequence is CASSVYGGTEAFF. The DNA for the CDR3 is TGTGCCAGCAGTGTATACGGGGGCACTGAAGCTTTCTTT.

The V call is TRBV21-1, the J call TRBJ2-2; TRBD2, the table's D call, was not compared with the DNA. TRBV21-1 is flagged as a pseudogene. The CDR3 totals 17 residues. The CDR3 coding sequence is TGTGCCAGCAGCGCTTGGGGGCTAGCGGAGGACACCGGGGAGCTGTTTTTT. Translation gives CASSAWGLAEDTGELFF.

The chain employs TRBV3-1 (or the pseudogene TRBV3-2) and TRBJ2-4, with D uncertain. Germline V gives CDR1 LGHDT, CDR2 YNNKEL (reference sequence). Trimming cost V 0 bases and J 12 bases, with 12 bases left between them. The CDR3 is 13 amino acids. Here the CDR3 reads CASSQDRSFPQYF. CDR3 coding DNA: TGTGCCAGCAGCCAAGATAGGAGTTTCCCTCAGTACTTC.

This chain joins TRBV24-1 and TRBJ2-2; 9 nucleotides agree with TRBD1. Trimming at V came to 3 bases and at J to 6 bases, leaving 10 bases not matched to a gene. CDR1 is KGHDR, CDR2 SFDVKD, per germline. The CDR3 sequence is 17 residues long. Here the CDR3 DNA reads TGTGCCACCAGTGATACCAGAGGGACAGGGTATTCCGGGGAGCTGTTTTTT. The encoded protein is CATSDTRGTGYSGELFF.

The chain is built from TRBV6-2 or TRBV6-3 and TRBJ2-7, with D perhaps matching TRBD2 (5 bases). Germline values: CDR1 MNHEY, CDR2 SVGEGT. CDR3 length: 12 residues. V gave up 4 bases and J gave up 7 bases, with 11 bases separating them. DNA for the CDR3: TGTGCCAGCAGTTGGCGAGGGTCGGAGCAGTACGTC. Translated: CASSWRGSEQYV.

The rearrangement joins TRBV19 to TRBJ2-1; perhaps TRBD2 as D (6 bases). Looked up from germline, CDR1 is LNHDA and CDR2 is SQIVND (reference sequence). The V and J ends lost 8 bases and 2 bases respectively, with 13 bases between them. The CDR3 runs 14 residues. CDR3 sequence (DNA): TGTGCCAGTCAAAGCGGGCTGCCCTACAATGAGCAGTTCTTC. This translates into CASQSGLPYNEQFF. Filled out from reference TRBV19 and TRBJ2-1, the complete variable domain reads DGGITQSPKYLFRKEGQNVTLSCEQNLNHDAMYWYRQDPGQGLRLIYYSQIVNDFQKGDIAEGYSVSREKKESFPLTVTSAQKNPTAFYLCASQSGLPYNEQFFGPGTRLTVL.

This chain joins TRBV10-1 and TRBJ1-3; TRBD1 might be the D (6 bases). The CDR3 is 15 residues long. V lost 2 bases, J lost 0 bases, and 8 bases lay in between. Looked up from germline, CDR1 is WNHNN and CDR2 is SYGVQD (reference sequence). DNA of the CDR3: TGCGCCAGCAGTGAGAAACAGGGCTCTGGAAACACCATATATTTT. This codes for CASSEKQGSGNTIYF.

The genes are TRBV19 and TRBJ2-7, with 10 positions matching TRBD1. With 5 bases clipped from V and 1 base from J, the junction kept 2 bases outside the gene matches. Germline CDR1 reads LNHDA; CDR2 reads SQIVND (reference sequence). CDR3 length: 14 residues. CDR3 nucleotides: TGTGCCAGTAGTGGGACAGGGGAGTCCTACGAGCAGTACTTC. It translates to CASSGTGESYEQYF.

The rearrangement joins TRBV28 to TRBJ2-1; TRBD1 aligns across 7 bases. V dropped 2 bases and J dropped 6; count of bases not matched to a gene: 7. Germline lookup yields CDR1 MDHEN and CDR2 SYDVKM. There are 15 residues in the CDR3. DNA for the CDR3: TGTGCCAGCAGTTTAAGGGGGCAGGGGTCCAATGAGCAGTTCTTC. It is translated as CASSLRGQGSNEQFF.

The chain joins TRBV28 to TRBJ2-5; D gene uncertain. Per germline, CDR1 MDHEN and CDR2 SYDVKM. Trimming left V 8 bases short and J 5 bases short, with 9 bases between. The CDR3 has 11 amino acids. CDR3 sequence (DNA): TGTGCCAGCGGAAGCCTGGAGACCCAGTACTTC. It translates to CASGSLETQYF.

This clone came up a few times. The rearrangement uses TRBV18 and TRBJ1-6; unclear D gene. The CDR3 loop spans 14 amino acids. The germline V gene encodes CDR1 KGHSH and CDR2 LQKENI. V was clipped by 2 bases and J by 15 bases, with 17 bases between them. CDR3 coding DNA: TGTGCCAGCTCACCATATGGGCGCCACGACGACCTCCACTTT. Amino acids: CASSPYGRHDDLHF.

The genes are TRBV5-6 and TRBJ1-3, with D uncertain. Trimming left V 3 bases short and J 2 bases short, with 12 bases between. Germline CDR1 SGHDT, CDR2 YYEEEE. This CDR3 comprises 15 residues. CDR3: CASSSGLGTGNTIYF. The DNA of the CDR3 is TGTGCCAGCAGCTCCGGGCTTGGAACTGGAAACACCATATATTTT.

The CDR3 is CASSRLQGGNSGANVLTF. DNA of the CDR3: TGTGCCAGCAGCCGGCTACAGGGGGGAAACTCTGGGGCCAACGTCCTGACTTTC. The chain is built from TRBV14 and TRBJ2-6, with 8 bases identical to TRBD1. The CDR3 spans 18 residues. The V and J ends lost 4 bases and 0 bases, in that order; junction bases with no gene match: 8. Germline-derived CDR1 and CDR2 are SGHDN and FVKESK.

The chain employs TRBV19 and TRBJ1-2; 7 nucleotides match TRBD1. Per germline, CDR1 LNHDA and CDR2 SQIVND (reference sequence). Unmatched junction bases numbered 9, after V lost 8 bases and J lost 0 bases. The CDR3 totals 15 residues. The CDR3 nucleotides read TGTGCCAGTCGACAGGGAATGGCAGCTAACTATGGCTACACCTTC. It is translated as CASRQGMAANYGYTF.

The rearrangement uses TRBV19 and TRBJ1-4, with D unresolved. The CDR3 sequence is 16 residues long. V was clipped by 6 bases and J by 0 bases, with 14 bases between them. The germline gives CDR1 LNHDA, CDR2 SQIVND (reference sequence). The CDR3 protein is CASSEYTNATNEKLFF. The CDR3 DNA reads as TGTGCCAGTAGCGAATATACCAACGCAACTAATGAAAAACTGTTTTTT.

The J gene is TRBJ1-1, the V gene TRBV7-9; D is unresolved. Germline-derived CDR1 and CDR2 are SEHNR and FQNEAQ (reference sequence). This CDR3 comprises 12 residues. Trimming stripped 7 bases from V and 1 base from J, with 7 bases between. CDR3: CASIERNTEAFF. In DNA, the CDR3 is TGTGCCAGCATTGAGAGGAACACTGAAGCTTTCTTT.

The chain couples TRBV12-3 or TRBV12-4 to TRBJ1-5, with TRBD1 matching over 8 bases. The CDR3 is 13 residues long. Unmatched junction bases numbered 3, after V lost 5 bases and J lost 6 bases. For the CDR3, the DNA is TGTGCCAGCAGTCTACAGGGGGGTCAGCCCCAGCATTTT. This codes for CASSLQGGQPQHF.

The count of this clone is one. V and J are TRBV5-8 and TRBJ2-4; D is unresolved. The V end lost 1 base, the J end lost 4 bases, and 6 bases lay between the germline ends. This CDR3 is built from 13 residues. From germline, CDR1 is SGHTS and CDR2 YDEGEE. This CDR3 reads CASSLSAKNIQYF. The CDR3 coding sequence is TGTGCCAGCAGCTTGTCGGCTAAAAACATTCAGTACTTC.

In nucleotides, the CDR3 is TGTGCCAGCAGCTTGGGACTAGCGGGGGGGCGAAATGAGCAGTTCTTC. It is translated as CASSLGLAGGRNEQFF. The chain is built from TRBV5-4 and TRBJ2-1; 14 bases are a match to TRBD2. The J segment lost 7 bases and the V segment lost 0 bases, leaving 3 bases of the junction unmatched. This CDR3 comprises 16 residues. The germline V gene has CDR1 SGHNT and CDR2 YYREEE (reference sequence).

The chain has TRBV27 and TRBJ1-2, with TRBD1 matching 10 bases. The junction had 6 bases not matched to a gene; V was cut back by 5 bases and J by 6 bases. The germline CDR1 and CDR2 sequences are MNHEY and SMNVEV (reference sequence). This CDR3 is built from 14 residues. CDR3 nucleotide sequence: TGTGCCAGCAGTCCCCGGGACAGGGGACATGGCTACACCTTC. Protein: CASSPRDRGHGYTF.

The chain is built from TRBV27 and TRBJ1-2; D possibly corresponds to TRBD1 (6 bases). The CDR3 is made up of 13 amino acids. V shed 5 bases and J shed 4 bases, with 11 bases lying between them. The germline V gene has CDR1 MNHEY and CDR2 SMNVEV (reference sequence). CDR3 protein: CASSPDRSYGYTF. CDR3 in DNA: TGTGCCAGCAGTCCCGACAGGAGCTATGGCTACACCTTC.

The chain joins TRBV2 to TRBJ1-3, with a weak D call TRBD1 (6 bases). Between the trimmed V and J ends, which lost 10 bases and 0 bases, there was a span of 19 bases. This CDR3 contains 16 residues. Germline V lookup: CDR1 SNHLY, CDR2 FYNNEI. This chain's CDR3 is CATARGASSSGNTIYF. The CDR3 coding sequence is TGTGCCACCGCAAGGGGGGCGTCCTCCTCTGGAAACACCATATATTTT.

The genes are TRBV28 and TRBJ2-7; 9 positions agree with TRBD1. After removal of 5 bases from V and 6 bases from J, the junction contained 8 bases not matched to a gene. CDR1 MDHEN and CDR2 SYDVKM come from the germline V gene. CDR3 length equals 14 residues. The CDR3 reads CASSSPGTGFEQYV. The CDR3 DNA sequence: TGTGCCAGCAGTAGCCCCGGGACAGGGTTCGAGCAGTACGTC.

The chain carries TRBV2 and TRBJ2-3, with 8 bases lining up with TRBD1. The V gene's germline CDR1 is SNHLY and CDR2 FYNNEI. V was pared by 9 bases and J by 1 base, with 6 bases of the junction left unmatched. The CDR3 is 14 amino acids. The CDR3 loop is CARAGGGRTDTQYF. CDR3 coding DNA: TGTGCCAGAGCAGGGGGCGGTCGCACAGATACGCAGTATTTT.